Presented here are 21 T cell receptor beta chains from one specimen sequenced in a study of molecular identifiers for immune sequencing clone quantification (dated by TCRdb to the late 2010s). Library preparation was by PCR. The sequencer was an Illumina HiSeq 4000. TCRdb reprocessing: public reads trimmed at Q25 with fastp, clones called with MiXCR, in-frame beta chains kept. Each record represents a unique CDR3 protein, reported with the most common genes and DNA among its rows. The sample table holds about 500,000 distinct CDR3 sequences, of which around a fifth were seen once. Under 0.85% of the sample rests with the top ten. Material: naive CD8+ T cells from blood, with Jurkat cell RNA spiked in. In light of the paper, this sample's cell subset or site label describes: FACS-sorted CD8+CD4-CCR7+CD45RA+ naive T cells. The receptors stem from a human donor in good health. Some libraries in this study had Jurkat cell RNA spiked in.

This clonotype was detected only a few times. This chain joins TRBV9 and TRBJ2-3; 11 nucleotides match TRBD2. J gave up 5 bases and V 4 bases, and 6 bases lay outside the gene matches. Germline loops: CDR1 SGDLS, CDR2 YYNGEE. This CDR3 contains 15 residues. The CDR3 here is CASSFSGGAKDTQYF. CDR3 DNA: TGTGCCAGCAGCTTTAGCGGGGGGGCTAAAGATACGCAGTATTTT.

The chain recombines TRBV24-1 with TRBJ2-7; TRBD2 aligns across 7 bases. CDR1 KGHDR and CDR2 SFDVKD come from the germline V gene. The length of the CDR3 is 11 residues. V lost 7 bases, J lost 5 bases, and 1 base stayed unmatched. The DNA for the CDR3 is TGTGCCACCAGAAGCGGGAACGAGCAGTACTTC. Protein sequence: CATRSGNEQYF.

This clonotype was observed a few times. The V gene is TRBV9, the J gene TRBJ1-2, with 9 bases lining up with TRBD1. The V and J ends lost 0 bases and 8 bases, in that order; junction bases with no gene match: 11. Germline lookup yields CDR1 SGDLS and CDR2 YYNGEE. The CDR3 sequence is 16 residues long. DNA of the CDR3: TGTGCCAGCAGCGTAGCCATCACAGGGGGCGCAGAGGGCTACACCTTC. Encoded protein: CASSVAITGGAEGYTF.

V usage is TRBV19 and J usage is TRBJ1-1; no clear D gene. V was cut by 9 bases and J by 0 bases, with 8 bases left in between. CDR3 length equals 12 residues. Germline lookup yields CDR1 LNHDA and CDR2 SQIVND (reference sequence). The chain's CDR3 is CASGKMNTEAFF. DNA for the CDR3: TGTGCCAGCGGGAAAATGAACACTGAAGCTTTCTTT. Filled out from reference TRBV19 and TRBJ1-1, the complete variable domain reads DGGITQSPKYLFRKEGQNVTLSCEQNLNHDAMYWYRQDPGQGLRLIYYSQIVNDFQKGDIAEGYSVSREKKESFPLTVTSAQKNPTAFYLCASGKMNTEAFFGQGTRLTVV.

Turning to this clonotype: A single base separates this from a much larger clone, so it may be a read error. V gene TRBV13 combines with J gene TRBJ2-6; D is possibly TRBD1 (5 bases). The CDR3 has 15 amino acids. Looked up from germline, CDR1 is PRHDT and CDR2 is FYEKMQ (reference sequence). CDR3 DNA: TGTGCCAGCAGCTTAAATGGGCCTGGGGCCAACATCCTGACTTTC. Translated: CASSLNGPGANILTF.

This chain connects TRBV6-2 or TRBV6-3 to TRBJ1-5; D is ambiguous. From germline, CDR1 is MNHEY and CDR2 SVGEGT. This CDR3 is 15 amino acids long. The germline V and J ends were trimmed by 8 bases and 6 bases, with 20 bases remaining between them. The CDR3 DNA reads as TGTGCCAGCGGTTCCCGCGGCCAGACCCTTCAGCCCCAGCATTTT. Translation: CASGSRGQTLQPQHF.

This clonotype was observed many times. The chain employs TRBV4-3 and TRBJ2-3; tentatively, D is TRBD1 or TRBD2 (5 bases each). This CDR3 is built from 15 residues. Germline CDR1 LGHNA, CDR2 YSLEER. Trimming removed 1 base at V and 5 bases at J, with 13 bases between. The CDR3 sequence is CASSQVVGTRDTQYF. In DNA form, the CDR3 reads TGCGCCAGCAGCCAAGTTGTTGGGACCCGAGATACGCAGTATTTT.

On this clonotype itself: A much larger clone differs from this one at a single base, so this may be a read error. This chain connects TRBV14 to TRBJ1-3; unclear D gene. The CDR3 length is 14 residues. V dropped 5 bases and J dropped 2 bases, with 10 bases sitting between them. Germline assignment: CDR1 SGHDN and CDR2 FVKESK. CDR3 loop: CASSYYYPGNTIYF. As DNA, the CDR3 is TGTGCCAGCAGCTACTACTACCCTGGAAACACCATATATTTT.

CDR3 region: CASSGGAGGEQYF. The CDR3 coding sequence is TGCGCCAGCAGCGGGGGGGCCGGAGGTGAGCAGTACTTC. V is TRBV5-1 and J is TRBJ2-7; D might be TRBD2 (7 bases). In germline, CDR1 is SGHRS, CDR2 YFSETQ. The CDR3 has 13 amino acids. V was clipped by 4 bases and J by 7 bases, with 15 bases between them.

This clonotype was detected many times. The rearrangement uses TRBV7-2 and TRBJ1-1; D possibly corresponds to TRBD1 (6 bases). Germline V gene data show CDR1 as SGHTA and CDR2 as FQGNSA. Trimming left V 1 base short and J 4 bases short, with 13 bases between. The CDR3 loop spans 15 amino acids. This chain's CDR3 is CASSLVRGASTEAFF. The CDR3 coding sequence is TGTGCCAGCAGCTTAGTACGGGGGGCTAGCACTGAAGCTTTCTTT. Supplemented by reference TRBV7-2 and TRBJ1-1, the full variable domain reads GAGVSQSPSNKVTEKGKDVELRCDPISGHTALYWYRQSLGQGLEFLIYFQGNSAPDKSGLPSDRFSAERTGGSVSTLTIQRTQQEDSAVYLCASSLVRGASTEAFFGQGTRLTVV.

This clonotype was observed many times. The genes are TRBV28 and TRBJ2-3; 12 bases match TRBD2. CDR3 length: 16 amino acids. The V gene end was trimmed by 2 bases and the J gene end by 4 bases; junction bases not matched to a gene: 4. Germline lookup yields CDR1 MDHEN and CDR2 SYDVKM. CDR3 bases: TGTGCCAGCAGTTTACTAGCGGGAGGGCTAGCAGATACGCAGTATTTT. This gives the protein CASSLLAGGLADTQYF. Complete variable domain (other parts from reference TRBV28 and TRBJ2-3): DVKVTQSSRYLVKRTGEKVFLECVQDMDHENMFWYRQDPGLGLRLIYFSYDVKMKEKGDIPEGYSVSREKKERFSLILESASTNQTSMYLCASSLLAGGLADTQYFGPGTRLTVL.

This clonotype was counted at least ten times. V is TRBV29-1 and J is TRBJ2-3; 7 bases line up with TRBD2. With 3 bases clipped from V and 1 base from J, the junction kept 1 base outside the gene matches. The length of the CDR3 is 13 residues. Germline values: CDR1 SQVTM, CDR2 ANQGSEA. The CDR3 reads CSVDTSGTDTQYF. The CDR3, as DNA: TGCAGCGTTGACACTAGCGGCACAGATACGCAGTATTTT.

The chain couples TRBV4-3 to TRBJ1-2; D possibly corresponds to TRBD1 (5 bases). This CDR3 comprises 14 residues. Germline V CDR1 and CDR2: LGHNA, YSLEER. V lost 0 bases to trimming and J lost 7 bases, with 12 bases between them. The CDR3 DNA reads as TGCGCCAGCAGCCAAGAGGAGGACATTTCTGGCTACACCTTC. It specifies CASSQEEDISGYTF.

This clonotype has a count of ten or more. The V gene is TRBV7-9, the J gene TRBJ2-6; maybe TRBD2 (6 bases). CDR3 length equals 17 residues. V lost 2 bases, J lost 0 bases, and 11 bases lay in between. CDR1 and CDR2 from the germline V gene are SEHNR and FQNEAQ (reference sequence). The CDR3 DNA is TGTGCCAGCAGCTTATCCCGGGGGAGCTCTGGGGCCAACGTCCTGACTTTC. Translated: CASSLSRGSSGANVLTF.

The CDR3 loop reads CATSTISGVGEQFF. DNA for the CDR3: TGTGCCACCAGCACAATTAGCGGGGTGGGTGAGCAGTTCTTC. The J gene is TRBJ2-1, the V gene TRBV15; 8 nucleotides agree with TRBD2. The germline V gene encodes CDR1 LNHNV and CDR2 YYDKDF (reference sequence). J was trimmed by 9 bases and V by 4 bases; bases with no gene match: 8. CDR3 length equals 14 residues.

This chain uses TRBV7-3 with TRBJ2-1, with 9 bases lining up with TRBD2. The CDR3 runs 16 residues. Unmatched junction bases numbered 9, after V lost 5 bases and J lost 4 bases. Germline lookup yields CDR1 SGHTA and CDR2 FQGTGA. This CDR3 is CASSLSGLAGYNEQFF. CDR3 nucleotides: TGTGCCAGCAGCCTATCCGGGCTAGCGGGATACAATGAGCAGTTCTTC.

At least ten counts were recorded for this clonotype. The chain links TRBV4-3 to TRBJ1-1; D might be TRBD1 (5 bases). Trimming took off 4 bases at V and 1 base at J, with 16 bases between the two ends. This CDR3 has 16 amino acids. CDR1 is LGHNA, CDR2 YSLEER, per germline. This CDR3 reads CASSLSLGGSNTEAFF. DNA for the CDR3: TGCGCCAGCAGCCTTTCTCTTGGGGGATCGAACACTGAAGCTTTCTTT.

This clonotype was seen only a few times. This rearrangement joins TRBV30 to TRBJ1-1; a possible D gene is TRBD1 (6 bases). Per germline, CDR1 GTSNPN and CDR2 SVGIG (reference sequence). V dropped 4 bases and J dropped 9 bases, with 15 bases sitting between them. The CDR3 runs to 12 residues. The CDR3 sequence is CAWTQGLGQAFF. CDR3 DNA sequence: TGTGCCTGGACCCAGGGGCTGGGCCAAGCTTTCTTT.

Many counts were recorded for this clonotype. V and J are TRBV7-9 and TRBJ2-2; no clear D. The V end lost 3 bases, the J end lost 6 bases, and 8 bases lay between the germline ends. CDR3 size: 13 residues. In germline, CDR1 is SEHNR, CDR2 FQNEAQ (reference sequence). The CDR3 region is CASSFLASGELFF. As DNA, the CDR3 is TGTGCCAGCAGCTTCTTGGCATCCGGGGAGCTGTTTTTT.

This clonotype was seen at least ten times. This chain links TRBV15 with TRBJ2-3, with D hard to call. CDR3 length equals 16 residues. Per germline, CDR1 LNHNV and CDR2 YYDKDF (reference sequence). Trimming left V 0 bases short and J 0 bases short, with 10 bases between. For the CDR3, the DNA is TGTGCCACCAGCAGAGATTACACCCATAGCACAGATACGCAGTATTTT. Encoded protein: CATSRDYTHSTDTQYF.

This clonotype was seen a handful of times. CDR3 loop: CASSLKGSGRALLGQYF. In nucleotides, the CDR3 is TGTGCCAGCAGTTTAAAGGGTAGCGGGAGGGCCCTGTTAGGGCAGTACTTC. The chain has TRBV27 and TRBJ2-7, with 11 bases lining up with TRBD2. The germline gives CDR1 MNHEY, CDR2 SMNVEV (reference sequence). CDR3 length: 17 residues. V was clipped by 2 bases and J by 9 bases; unmatched bases: 15.